Listed below are T cell receptor beta chains from one sample, sequenced in a study of blood T cell repertoires in COVID-19. TCRdb's table, derived via immunoSEQ multiplex PCR, lists solely in-frame clones and lacks some. The sample yields some 210,000 clones, 92% seen once. The sample was peripheral blood. The receptors were sampled from a man younger than 40 with acute or convalescent COVID-19. The CDR3 runs from the conserved cysteine through the conserved F or W. A D gene is named only where the DNA matches it firmly. Not every row has a clone size; where given, it reads once, few, many or a size class.

J | size | D | V | DNA | CDR3
TRBJ2-1 | . | . | TRBV7-3 | TGTGCCAGCAGCTGGGGGCCCGGACAGAACAATGAGCAGTTCTTC | CASSWGPGQNNEQFF
TRBJ1-1 | . | . | TRBV3-1/TRBV3-2 | TGTGCCAGCAGCCCCCCGGGGGTTGAAGCTTTCTTT | CASSPPGVEAFF
TRBJ2-7 | . | TRBD2 | TRBV5-1 | TGCGCCAGCAGCTTCCGGGAGGCCGGCGAGCAGTACTTC | CASSFREAGEQYF
TRBJ2-7 | . | TRBD1 | TRBV27 | TGTGCCAGCAGTTTATTACAGGGGGCTTTGTACGAGCAGTACTTC | CASSLLQGALYEQYF
TRBJ2-7 | . | . | TRBV11-2 | TGTGCCAGCAGAAAAAATTACAGGGACCACTCTATAGGGGCCTACGAGCAGTACTTC | CASRKNYRDHSIGAYEQYF
TRBJ1-1 | few | TRBD1 | TRBV18 | TGTGCCAGCTCAGTCCAGGGGGCTAATACTGAAGCTTTCTTT | CASSVQGANTEAFF
TRBJ2-7 | once | TRBD1 | TRBV4-1 | TGCGCCAGCAGCCACATGGGACAGCTTATCTACGAGCAGTACTTC | CASSHMGQLIYEQYF
TRBJ1-1 | . | TRBD1 | TRBV14 | TGTGCCAGCAGCCCAATACAGGGGAATGAAGCTTTCTTT | CASSPIQGNEAFF
TRBJ2-7 | . | . | TRBV10-3 | TGTGCCATCAGCCCAACAGGGATCTACGAGCAGTACTTC | CAISPTGIYEQYF
TRBJ1-6 | . | . | TRBV6-5 | TGTGCCAGCAGTTACTCGACGCTGGGGCCACCCCTCCACTTT | CASSYSTLGPPLHF
TRBJ1-1 | . | . | TRBV28 | TGTGCCAGCAGACTCGGACAGTATGCAGTGAACACTGAAGCTTTCTTT | CASRLGQYAVNTEAFF
TRBJ1-6 | . | . | TRBV19 | TGTGCCAGTAGAACAGACTATAATTCACCCCTCCACTTT | CASRTDYNSPLHF
TRBJ2-1 | . | . | TRBV28 | TGTGCCAGCGCCCCCCGCAGCGGTCGCTACAATGAGCAGTTCTTC | CASAPRSGRYNEQFF
TRBJ2-1 | few | TRBD1 | TRBV10-1 | TGCGCCAGCAGTGAGTTGGACAGGGTCGATACCTACAATGAGCAGTTCTTC | CASSELDRVDTYNEQFF
TRBJ2-3 | . | TRBD2 | TRBV2 | TGTGCCAGCAGGCCCGGACTAGCGGACACAGATACGCAGTATTTT | CASRPGLADTDTQYF
TRBJ1-5 | . | . | TRBV19 | TGTGCCAGTAGTAGGGAGATAGCAATCAAGCCCCAGCATTTT | CASSREIAIKPQHF
TRBJ2-3 | . | TRBD1 | TRBV6-1 | TGTGCCAGCAGTGCTACCCCTGGCGGGACAGGGAGCACAGATACGCAGTATTTT | CASSATPGGTGSTDTQYF
TRBJ1-5 | . | . | TRBV7-2 | TGTGCCAGCAGCTACGGACTGAGGGTCGGCAATCAGCCCCAGCATTTT | CASSYGLRVGNQPQHF
TRBJ1-5 | . | . | TRBV3-1/TRBV3-2 | TGTGCCAGCAGCCATTCCGGGGGCAATCAGCCCCAGCATTTT | CASSHSGGNQPQHF
TRBJ2-6 | . | TRBD1 | TRBV19 | TGTGCCAGTAGGAGACAGGGCCCTGGGGCCAACGTCCTGACTTTC | CASRRQGPGANVLTF
TRBJ2-7 | . | TRBD1 | TRBV5-1 | TGCGCCAGCAGCTTGAACGGACAGGATGAGAACGAGCAGTACTTC | CASSLNGQDENEQYF
TRBJ2-1 | . | . | TRBV19 | TGTGCCAGTAGTATTCCGATGAGCTCCTACAATGAGCAGTTCTTC | CASSIPMSSYNEQFF
TRBJ2-1 | . | TRBD2 | TRBV19 | TGTGCCAGTAGCCGGACTAGCGGGAGCTCCTACAATGAGCAGTTCTTC | CASSRTSGSSYNEQFF
TRBJ2-2 | . | . | TRBV7-9 | TGTGCCAGCAGCTTATGGGCAGCGAACACCGGGGAGCTGTTTTTT | CASSLWAANTGELFF
TRBJ2-5 | . | . | TRBV6-5 | TGTGCCAGCATAGTCGGGTCATACCAAGAGACCCAGTACTTC | CASIVGSYQETQYF
TRBJ2-3 | . | . | TRBV5-1 | TGCGCCAGCAGCTTGGGCAGGGGTGGCACAGATACGCAGTATTTT | CASSLGRGGTDTQYF
TRBJ2-1 | . | TRBD2 | TRBV19 | TGTGCCAGTAGTATCGGGTCTAGCGGCCGAGGCAATGAGCAGTTCTTC | CASSIGSSGRGNEQFF
TRBJ2-5 | . | . | TRBV11-2 | TGTGCCAGCAGCATACAGCGGGTGGGAGAGACCCAGTACTTC | CASSIQRVGETQYF
TRBJ2-6 | . | . | TRBV3-1/TRBV3-2 | TGTGCCAGCAGCCAAGATCGGTCCCGAGCGGGGGCCAACGTCCTGACTTTC | CASSQDRSRAGANVLTF
TRBJ1-6 | . | . | TRBV5-1 | TGCGCCAGCAGCTGGGCAAATTCACCCCTCCACTTT | CASSWANSPLHF
TRBJ2-5 | . | TRBD2 | TRBV7-8 | TGTGCCAGCAGCTTAGTGGCTAGCGGAGAGACCCAGTACTTC | CASSLVASGETQYF
TRBJ1-6 | . | . | TRBV19 | TGTGCCAGTACGCTCTCCGGGGTCTATAATTCACCCCTCCACTTT | CASTLSGVYNSPLHF
TRBJ2-1 | . | . | TRBV28 | TGTGCCAGCAGTCTGACTAGTGACTACTACAATGAGCAGTTCTTC | CASSLTSDYYNEQFF
TRBJ2-5 | . | . | TRBV5-1 | TGCGCCAGCAGCGATATGACTAGTGGTAAGACCCAGTACTTC | CASSDMTSGKTQYF
TRBJ1-5 | once | TRBD1 | TRBV4-1 | TGCGCCAGCAGCCAAGGACAGGGGGCGCTTAATCAGCCCCAGCATTTT | CASSQGQGALNQPQHF
TRBJ2-2 | . | . | TRBV5-4 | TGTGCCAGCAGCTTGGCCGTCAGCGGGGAGCTGTTTTTT | CASSLAVSGELFF
TRBJ2-7 | . | . | TRBV7-8 | TGTGCCAGCAGCTTGTCGGCCGGGGGCGAGCAGTACTTC | CASSLSAGGEQYF
TRBJ2-5 | few | TRBD2 | TRBV6-5 | TGTGCCAGCAGTCCGTTAGCGGGGGGGCAAGAGACCCAGTACTTC | CASSPLAGGQETQYF
TRBJ1-1 | . | . | TRBV27 | TGTGCCAGCAGTTTATATTGGGAGGGGAGACGCACTGAAGCTTTCTTT | CASSLYWEGRRTEAFF
TRBJ2-2 | . | TRBD1 | TRBV19 | TGTGCCAGTAGTTCCGGGCGGAAAGACAGGGTGGGCACCGGGGAGCTGTTTTTT | CASSSGRKDRVGTGELFF
TRBJ1-2 | . | TRBD1 | TRBV11-2 | TGTGCCAGCAGCTTAGAGTGGACAGGCATCTATGGCTACACCTTC | CASSLEWTGIYGYTF
TRBJ2-3 | . | TRBD2 | TRBV10-3 | TGTGCCACACAAGCGGGAGCTGTCTCAGATACGCAGTATTTT | CATQAGAVSDTQYF
TRBJ2-7 | . | . | TRBV19 | TGTGCCAGTAGTATTGGCCGCTCCTACGAGCAGTACTTC | CASSIGRSYEQYF
TRBJ2-7 | once | . | TRBV5-1 | TGCGCCAGCAGCCCGTTATCAGGAACAATGCGCTACGAGCAGTACTTC | CASSPLSGTMRYEQYF
TRBJ2-7 | . | . | TRBV5-1 | TGCGCCAGCAGCACGGGAGCAGGGACGGAGTACGAGCAGTACTTC | CASSTGAGTEYEQYF
TRBJ2-3 | . | TRBD2 | TRBV10-3 | TGTGCCATCAGGGAGCGGGACTCAGATACGCAGTATTTT | CAIRERDSDTQYF
TRBJ1-2 | . | . | TRBV19 | TGTGCCAGTAGTATGCGAAGTCAGGGCTATGGCTACACCTTC | CASSMRSQGYGYTF
TRBJ2-3 | few | . | TRBV7-9 | TGTGCCAGCAACCTCGAGGGGGGGAGAGATACGCAGTATTTT | CASNLEGGRDTQYF
TRBJ1-2 | . | . | TRBV18 | TGTGCCAGCTCACCCCAAGGACAAAACTATGGCTACACCTTC | CASSPQGQNYGYTF
TRBJ1-2 | . | TRBD1 | TRBV30 | TGTGCCTGGTTACACCCGGGACAGGGCTATGGCTACACCTTC | CAWLHPGQGYGYTF
TRBJ2-7 | . | . | TRBV5-4 | TGTGCCAGCAGCTTACAAACTAGTGTCGCCTACGAGCAGTACTTC | CASSLQTSVAYEQYF